The 14 T cell receptor beta chains given below trace back to one sample, sequenced in a study of radiotherapy plus CTLA-4 blockade in lung cancer. Clones were read by immunoSEQ multiplex PCR, and TCRdb kept only the in-frame ones, dropping some. Of roughly 35,000 clones listed, 75% are singletons. This sample comprised peripheral blood, obtained from a patient treated with radiotherapy plus ipilimumab. Source of these receptors: a human donor with non-small cell lung cancer that progressed on radiotherapy plus ipilimumab.

The rearrangement links TRBV7-8 to TRBJ1-4; D is uncertain. Germline CDR1 reads SGHVS; CDR2 reads FQNEAQ. This CDR3 is built from 15 residues. V was trimmed by 0 bases and J by 5 bases, leaving 10 bases between them. CDR3 sequence (DNA): TGTGCCAGCAGCTTAGCGGGATCGCCAAATGAAAAACTGTTTTTT. This translates into CASSLAGSPNEKLFF.

The chain joins TRBV9 to TRBJ1-1; perhaps TRBD1 as D (6 bases). V was clipped by 4 bases and J by 4 bases, with 11 bases between them. The CDR3 length is 13 residues. Per germline, CDR1 SGDLS and CDR2 YYNGEE. The CDR3 reads CASSTTGSTEAFF. DNA of the CDR3: TGTGCCAGCAGCACGACAGGAAGCACTGAAGCTTTCTTT.

V gene TRBV19 combines with J gene TRBJ1-2; D not certain. V lost 5 bases and J 4 bases, leaving 23 bases between the germline ends. Germline lookup yields CDR1 LNHDA and CDR2 SQIVND (reference sequence). There are 17 residues in the CDR3. CDR3 loop: CASSLRWANRKTYGYTF. Written as DNA, the CDR3 is TGTGCCAGTAGTTTACGATGGGCAAATCGAAAGACCTATGGCTACACCTTC.

V usage is TRBV4-1 and J usage is TRBJ2-1; TRBD1 matches at 11 bases. CDR1 is MGHRA, CDR2 YSYEKL, per germline. Losses at the gene ends were 0 bases for V and 2 bases for J; bases not matched to a gene: 9. There are 19 residues in the CDR3. CDR3 amino acids: CASSQEGYEGQGAYNEQFF. CDR3 nucleotide sequence: TGCGCCAGCAGCCAAGAAGGGTATGAGGGACAGGGGGCCTACAATGAGCAGTTCTTC.

The chain carries TRBV7-9 and TRBJ2-5; possibly TRBD1 for D (6 bases). This CDR3 has 15 amino acids. Trimming removed 1 base from V and 3 bases from J, with 12 bases in between. From germline, CDR1 is SEHNR and CDR2 FQNEAQ (reference sequence). In nucleotides, the CDR3 is TGTGCCAGCAGCTTAGTCCGGGCAGGGGAAGAGACCCAGTACTTC. Translating gives CASSLVRAGEETQYF.

The gene calls are TRBV7-2 and TRBJ2-5; 7 nucleotides match TRBD1. Germline assignment: CDR1 SGHTA and CDR2 FQGNSA. This CDR3 has 14 amino acids. V shed 5 bases and J 2 bases; nucleotides not matched to a gene: 5. CDR3 nucleotide sequence: TGTGCCAGCAGCAAGGACAGGTCTCAAGAGACCCAGTACTTC. Its translation is CASSKDRSQETQYF. The full variable domain, rest sourced from reference TRBV7-2 and TRBJ2-5, is GAGVSQSPSNKVTEKGKDVELRCDPISGHTALYWYRQSLGQGLEFLIYFQGNSAPDKSGLPSDRFSAERTGGSVSTLTIQRTQQEDSAVYLCASSKDRSQETQYFGPGTRLLVL.

J is TRBJ2-3 and V is TRBV27; D gene uncertain. This CDR3 has 15 residues. Trimming stripped 5 bases from V and 2 bases from J, with 14 bases between. The V gene's germline CDR1 is MNHEY and CDR2 SMNVEV (reference sequence). The CDR3 loop reads CASSPLVGSTDTQYF. The CDR3, as DNA: TGTGCCAGCAGTCCCCTCGTTGGCTCCACAGATACGCAGTATTTT.

This sequence joins TRBV2 and TRBJ1-4, with a possible D match to TRBD1 (5 bases). V lost 7 bases and J lost 7, with 13 bases in between. There are 13 residues in the CDR3. Germline CDR1 SNHLY, CDR2 FYNNEI. CDR3: CASNENGGEKLFF. As DNA, the CDR3 is TGTGCCAGCAATGAGAACGGGGGTGAAAAACTGTTTTTT. The full variable domain, its missing parts supplied by reference TRBV2 and TRBJ1-4, is EPEVTQTPSHQVTQMGQEVILRCVPISNHLYFYWYRQILGQKVEFLVSFYNNEISEKSEIFDDQFSVERPDGSNFTLKIRSTKLEDSAMYFCASNENGGEKLFFGSGTQLSVL.

This chain uses TRBV29-1 with TRBJ2-7; D not resolved. The CDR3 is 12 amino acids. V dropped 7 bases and J dropped 5 bases, with 15 bases sitting between them. Germline assignment: CDR1 SQVTM and CDR2 ANQGSEA. CDR3 amino acids: CSALSPFDEQYF. CDR3 in DNA: TGCAGCGCTCTTTCCCCTTTCGACGAGCAGTACTTC.

The rearrangement links TRBV29-1 to TRBJ1-3, with TRBD1 matching over 9 bases. The CDR3 runs to 13 residues. Germline CDR1 SQVTM, CDR2 ANQGSEA. DNA of the CDR3: TGCAGTCAACGACAGGGGGGTGGAAACACCATATATTTT. Its protein is CSQRQGGGNTIYF.

Regarding this clone: At one boundary the junction diverges from the germline segment, which might be a read error. This rearrangement joins TRBV19 to TRBJ2-5; the D gene could be TRBD1 or TRBD2 (5 bases each). The DNA end is a closer match to TRBJ2-7, so the J assignment may be wrong. The CDR3 consists of 17 residues. In germline, CDR1 is LNHDA, CDR2 SQIVND (reference sequence). CDR3 nucleotide sequence: TGCGCCAGTAGCTCAAACCTGGGGGTCCTGTCCCCCTACGAGCAGTACTTC. It specifies CASSSNLGVLSPYEQYF.

This clone was counted only a few times. The chain joins TRBV6-6 to TRBJ2-1, with TRBD2 matching 9 bases. This CDR3 has 13 amino acids. Germline CDR1 is MNHNY and CDR2 is SVGAGI (reference sequence). J was trimmed by 15 bases and V by 4 bases; bases with no gene match: 10. The CDR3 DNA sequence: TGTGCCAGCAGTTTGGGGGCTAGCGGGATTCGGTTCTTC. This translates into CASSLGASGIRFF.

The rearrangement joins TRBV7-9 to TRBJ1-5, with D unresolved. Trimming cost V 4 bases and J 5 bases, with 9 bases left between them. This CDR3 region has 13 residues. Per germline, CDR1 SEHNR and CDR2 FQNEAQ (reference sequence). The CDR3: CASSYVADQPQHF. The CDR3 region has the DNA TGTGCCAGCAGCTATGTGGCGGATCAGCCCCAGCATTTT. Variable domain in full (rest from reference TRBV7-9 and TRBJ1-5): DTGVSQNPRHKITKRGQNVTFRCDPISEHNRLYWYRQTLGQGPEFLTYFQNEAQLEKSRLLSDRFSAERPKGSFSTLEIQRTEQGDSAMYLCASSYVADQPQHFGDGTRLSIL.

This clone was observed a few times. The V and J genes are TRBV7-9 and TRBJ2-3; no clear D. V shed 4 bases and J shed 2 bases, with 7 bases lying between them. The CDR3 sequence is 13 residues long. Germline assignment: CDR1 SEHNR and CDR2 FQNEAQ (reference sequence). The CDR3, as DNA: TGTGCCAGCAGCTCCTACACCACAGATACGCAGTATTTT. Its protein product is CASSSYTTDTQYF.